Below are 27 T cell receptor beta chains sequenced from a single sample in a study of T cell responses to AZD1222 COVID-19 vaccine (dated by TCRdb to the early 2020s). Libraries were made using the immunoSEQ multiplex PCR assay. Held by TCRdb, this immuneACCESS table contains in-frame sequences only and omits some clones. Under half of the omission traces to an unresolved V gene where checked; the cause of the rest is unknown. The sample table shows approximately 110,000 clones, and around 90% are seen once. Clones ranked in the top ten supply 1.2% of the sample. Reading the label with the study, this specimen's time point is: baseline before first vaccination. The input for sequencing was peripheral blood, taken on day 0 of AZD1222 vaccination. These receptors all stem from an adult in good health.

This chain uses TRBV7-2 with TRBJ2-5, with unresolved D. V was clipped by 1 base and J by 1 base, with 10 bases between them. CDR3 length: 15 residues. Germline CDR1 reads SGHTA; CDR2 reads FQGNSA. The CDR3 region is CASSLDLAAQETQYF. DNA for the CDR3: TGTGCCAGCAGCTTAGATCTGGCAGCCCAAGAGACCCAGTACTTC.

This chain connects TRBV30 to TRBJ2-7; no firm D call. This CDR3 comprises 11 residues. V was pared by 3 bases and J by 5 bases, with 8 bases between. In germline, CDR1 is GTSNPN, CDR2 SVGIG (reference sequence). The CDR3 DNA reads TGTGCCTGGAGACGGTCCCACGAGCAGTACTTC. This sequence encodes CAWRRSHEQYF.

V gene TRBV19 combines with J gene TRBJ1-2; a weak D match, TRBD1 (6 bases). The CDR3 is 13 residues long. Trimming took off 6 bases at V and 7 bases at J, with 15 bases between the two ends. Germline CDR1 is LNHDA and CDR2 is SQIVND (reference sequence). The CDR3 protein is CASRSQGWSGYTF. Here the CDR3 DNA reads TGTGCCAGTAGATCACAGGGATGGTCTGGCTACACCTTC.

In its sample, this clone was seen once. The chain uses TRBV30 and TRBJ1-2; unclear D gene. The CDR3 has 13 residues. Trimming took off 7 bases at V and 0 bases at J, with 12 bases between the two ends. Per germline, CDR1 GTSNPN and CDR2 SVGIG (reference sequence). The CDR3 region is CAYKWGTNYGYTF. DNA for the CDR3: TGTGCCTATAAATGGGGAACTAACTATGGCTACACCTTC.

The V and J genes are TRBV5-6 and TRBJ1-2; a possible D gene is TRBD1 (5 bases). This CDR3 spans 14 amino acids. Germline CDR1 and CDR2: SGHDT and YYEEEE. With 2 bases removed from V and 5 bases from J, the gap between germline ends came to 13 bases. The CDR3: CASSFQGAGYGYTF. The CDR3 DNA follows: TGTGCCAGCAGCTTCCAAGGGGCAGGGTATGGCTACACCTTC.

The chain couples TRBV5-1 to TRBJ1-6; 8 bases are a match to TRBD1. Germline V gene data show CDR1 as SGHRS and CDR2 as YFSETQ. J was trimmed by 7 bases and V by 1 base; bases with no gene match: 7. The CDR3 is 16 residues long. Here the CDR3 DNA reads TGCGCCAGCAGCTTGTGGCAGGGGGCCAACAATTCACCCCTCCACTTT. Translating gives CASSLWQGANNSPLHF.

The genes are TRBV19 and TRBJ1-4; D uncertain. CDR3 length: 15 amino acids. V was trimmed by 5 bases and J by 4 bases, leaving 14 bases between them. Per germline, CDR1 LNHDA and CDR2 SQIVND (reference sequence). In DNA, the CDR3 is TGTGCCAGTAGTCCCTATGGGTGGGGTAATGAAAAACTGTTTTTT. Translated: CASSPYGWGNEKLFF.

The chain joins TRBV15 to TRBJ2-5, with D tentatively TRBD1 or TRBD2 (5 bases each). This CDR3 contains 12 residues. The germline V gene has CDR1 LNHNV and CDR2 YYDKDF (reference sequence). V was shortened by 5 bases and J by 3 bases, with 7 bases between the two germline ends. The DNA of the CDR3 is TGTGCCACCAGCTGGGGGAAAGAGACCCAGTACTTC. Its protein product is CATSWGKETQYF. Supplemented by reference TRBV15 and TRBJ2-5, the full variable domain reads DAMVIQNPRYQVTQFGKPVTLSCSQTLNHNVMYWYQQKSSQAPKLLFHYYDKDFNNEADTPDNFQSRRPNTSFCFLDIRSPGLGDTAMYLCATSWGKETQYFGPGTRLLVL.

The chain uses TRBV3-1 (or the pseudogene TRBV3-2) and TRBJ1-6; no clear D. V shed 1 base and J shed 9 bases, with 13 bases lying between them. This CDR3 spans 15 amino acids. Germline CDR1 LGHDT, CDR2 YNNKEL (reference sequence). The CDR3: CASSQGGLETSPLHF. The CDR3, as DNA: TGTGCCAGCAGCCAAGGGGGATTAGAGACTTCACCCCTCCACTTT.

The V and J genes are TRBV5-5 and TRBJ1-3; tentative D call: TRBD1 (6 bases). The length of the CDR3 is 16 residues. The V gene's germline CDR1 is SGHKS and CDR2 YYEKEE (reference sequence). V was clipped by 2 bases and J by 3 bases, with 15 bases between them. CDR3 sequence reads: CASSLLAGDFGNTIYF. In nucleotides, the CDR3 is TGTGCCAGCAGCTTATTGGCAGGGGATTTTGGAAACACCATATATTTT.

This chain connects TRBV3-1 (or the pseudogene TRBV3-2) to TRBJ1-5; weak D call: TRBD1 (6 bases). From germline, CDR1 is LGHDT and CDR2 YNNKEL (reference sequence). With 8 bases removed from V and 0 bases from J, the gap between germline ends came to 14 bases. The CDR3 runs 15 residues. CDR3 protein: CASGRSGVSNQPQHF. The CDR3 region has the DNA TGTGCCAGCGGACGGTCAGGGGTTAGCAATCAGCCCCAGCATTTT.

The chain is built from TRBV14 and TRBJ2-1; no firm D call. V was clipped by 5 bases and J by 9 bases, with 8 bases between them. Germline V gene lookup returns CDR1 SGHDN and CDR2 FVKESK. The CDR3 extends over 11 amino acids. This CDR3 reads CASSGAVEQFF. DNA of the CDR3: TGTGCCAGCAGCGGTGCGGTTGAGCAGTTCTTC.

The chain is built from TRBV30 and TRBJ1-3, with D tentatively TRBD1 (5 bases). From germline, CDR1 is GTSNPN and CDR2 SVGIG (reference sequence). The CDR3 loop spans 15 amino acids. V was shortened by 5 bases and J by 0 bases, with 14 bases between the two germline ends. The CDR3 DNA reads as TGTGCCTGGGCCGGGGGAGGGAGCTCTGGAAACACCATATATTTT. It is translated as CAWAGGGSSGNTIYF.

The J gene is TRBJ1-1, the V gene TRBV12-3 or TRBV12-4; D is unclear. The CDR3 extends over 13 amino acids. Between the trimmed V and J ends, which lost 3 bases and 6 bases, there was a span of 11 bases. CDR3 region: CASSFRVSAEAFF. The DNA for the CDR3 is TGTGCCAGCAGTTTTAGGGTAAGCGCTGAAGCTTTCTTT.

The V call is TRBV11-2, the J call TRBJ1-5; D may be TRBD1 (5 bases). Germline assignment: CDR1 SGHAT and CDR2 FQNNGV. With 3 bases removed from V and 2 bases from J, the gap between germline ends came to 14 bases. There are 16 residues in the CDR3. CDR3 loop: CASSLRGVEGNQPQHF. In DNA, the CDR3 is TGTGCCAGCAGCTTGCGAGGGGTAGAAGGCAATCAGCCCCAGCATTTT.

The chain couples TRBV18 to TRBJ2-3; D may be TRBD1 or TRBD2 (5 bases each). This CDR3 comprises 16 residues. V shed 0 bases and J shed 11 bases, with 21 bases lying between them. Per germline, CDR1 KGHSH and CDR2 LQKENI. The CDR3 here is CASSPPEAGRVGEQYF. In DNA form, the CDR3 reads TGTGCCAGCTCACCACCCGAGGCAGGGCGGGTTGGAGAGCAGTATTTT.

The chain has TRBV18 and TRBJ2-3; the match to TRBD2 covers 7 bases. CDR1 and CDR2 from the germline V gene are KGHSH and LQKENI. The CDR3 has 15 residues. Trimming took 5 bases from V and 2 from J; bases not matched to a gene: 7. CDR3 in amino acids: CASSILADLTDTQYF. CDR3 nucleotides: TGTGCCAGCTCAATCCTAGCGGACCTCACAGATACGCAGTATTTT. Filled out from reference TRBV18 and TRBJ2-3, the complete variable domain reads NAGVMQNPRHLVRRRGQEARLRCSPMKGHSHVYWYRQLPEEGLKFMVYLQKENIIDESGMPKERFSAEFPKEGPSILRIQQVVRGDSAAYFCASSILADLTDTQYFGPGTRLTVL.

The CDR3 loop is CASSESRQDGYTF. Written as DNA, the CDR3 is TGCGCCAGCAGTGAGTCTAGACAGGATGGCTACACCTTC. The chain couples TRBV10-2 to TRBJ1-2, with D tentatively TRBD1 (6 bases). The CDR3 consists of 13 residues. Germline V CDR1 and CDR2: WSHSY, SAAADI. With 0 bases removed from V and 6 bases from J, the gap between germline ends came to 8 bases.

V usage is TRBV13 and J usage is TRBJ2-7; 7 bases map to TRBD1. V was clipped by 4 bases and J by 1 base; unmatched bases: 4. The CDR3 runs to 14 residues. Germline CDR1 reads PRHDT; CDR2 reads FYEKMQ (reference sequence). The CDR3 coding sequence is TGTGCCAGCAGCTCAGGACAGGCGTCCTACGAGCAGTACTTC. Protein: CASSSGQASYEQYF.

The chain links TRBV24-1 to TRBJ2-3, with 8 nucleotides matching TRBD1. Germline CDR1 reads KGHDR; CDR2 reads SFDVKD. The CDR3 sequence is 14 residues long. After removal of 8 bases from V and 2 bases from J, the junction contained 5 bases not matched to a gene. The CDR3 sequence is CATKATGDTDTQYF. As DNA, the CDR3 is TGTGCCACCAAAGCGACAGGGGACACAGATACGCAGTATTTT.

Details on this clone: The same CDR3 can be traced to other DNA sequences in this sample. The chain combines TRBV28 with TRBJ2-3; 9 positions agree with TRBD2. The CDR3 covers 14 residues. V lost 3 bases, J lost 3 bases, and 1 base stayed unmatched. Germline V lookup: CDR1 MDHEN, CDR2 SYDVKM. CDR3 amino acids: CASSFLAGTDTQYF. In DNA, the CDR3 is TGTGCCAGCAGTTTCCTAGCGGGAACAGATACGCAGTATTTT.

The chain has TRBV11-2 and TRBJ2-2, with D uncertain. The germline V gene has CDR1 SGHAT and CDR2 FQNNGV. V was trimmed by 1 base and J by 1 base, leaving 7 bases between them. The CDR3 consists of 15 residues. The CDR3 reads CASSLAVGNTGELFF. The CDR3 DNA follows: TGTGCCAGCAGCTTAGCAGTAGGGAACACCGGGGAGCTGTTTTTT. The whole variable domain, remainder taken from reference TRBV11-2 and TRBJ2-2, is EAGVAQSPRYKIIEKRQSVAFWCNPISGHATLYWYQQILGQGPKLLIQFQNNGVVDDSQLPKDRFSAERLKGVDSTLKIQPAKLEDSAVYLCASSLAVGNTGELFFGEGSRLTVL.

The rearrangement links TRBV6-5 to TRBJ2-2; 8 bases map to TRBD1. Germline loops: CDR1 MNHEY, CDR2 SVGAGI. The V segment lost 6 bases and the J segment 0 bases; nucleotides outside the gene matches: 3. This CDR3 is 15 amino acids long. CDR3 in DNA: TGTGCCAGCAGAAGGACAGGGTCGAACACCGGGGAGCTGTTTTTT. Translating gives CASRRTGSNTGELFF.

J is TRBJ2-5 and V is TRBV4-1, with a tentative D call TRBD2 (7 bases). The germline V and J ends were trimmed by 1 base and 1 base, with 13 bases remaining between them. The CDR3 loop spans 16 amino acids. Germline V lookup: CDR1 MGHRA, CDR2 YSYEKL. The CDR3 DNA follows: TGCGCCAGCAGCCAAGTGGGGGGGGCCTTCCAAGAGACCCAGTACTTC. Its protein is CASSQVGGAFQETQYF.

This clone was detected a few times. This chain links TRBV10-3 with TRBJ2-3, with TRBD2 matching 11 bases. The J segment lost 5 bases and the V segment lost 6 bases, leaving 7 bases of the junction unmatched. The CDR3 has 15 amino acids. CDR1 and CDR2 from the germline V gene are ENHRY and SYGVKD. The CDR3 region is CAIRDSGGAVDTQYF. CDR3 bases: TGTGCCATCAGGGATAGCGGGGGGGCCGTAGATACGCAGTATTTT.

The chain joins TRBV7-2 to TRBJ2-7; TRBD1 might be the D (5 bases). The CDR3 runs to 14 residues. V lost 7 bases and J lost 5, with 18 bases in between. In germline, CDR1 is SGHTA, CDR2 FQGNSA. In DNA, the CDR3 is TGTGCCAGCAAACAAGGGGTCGGGTCCCACGAGCAGTACTTC. Residues: CASKQGVGSHEQYF.

The CDR3 DNA reads TGCAGTGCCCCTTATGCGACCCAGTACTTC. Translated: CSAPYATQYF. The chain employs TRBV20-1 and TRBJ2-5; D remains ambiguous. V lost 6 bases to trimming and J lost 7 bases, with 9 bases between them. The CDR3 spans 10 residues. Germline assignment: CDR1 DFQATT and CDR2 SNEGSKA (reference sequence).